This T cell receptor (beta chain) derives from a study of T cells after yellow fever vaccination. Whole-study results and caveats: After the booster, 96% of CD4 and approximately 90% of CD8 primary-response clones were re-detected.

Regarding this clonotype: What it binds is unknown.

With 4 bases clipped from V and 4 bases from J, the junction kept 11 bases outside the gene matches. CDR1 and CDR2 from the germline V gene are SEHNR and FQNEAQ (reference sequence). The CDR3 has 16 amino acids. Using its own MiXCR run on the 5' RACE reads, TCRdb lists one record per CDR3 protein. The table includes fewer than 450,000 distinct CDR3 sequences, around 10% detected once. The chain is built from TRBV7-9 and TRBJ2-5; 8 nucleotides line up with TRBD1. The sequence was collected from a man younger than 35 who received the YFV17D yellow fever vaccine. The specimen was PBMCs, collected on the day of the first yellow fever vaccination. CDR3 amino acids: CASSSPVQGAGETQYF. In nucleotides, the CDR3 is TGTGCCAGCAGCTCTCCCGTCCAGGGGGCAGGAGAGACCCAGTACTTC.